This is a list of T cell receptor beta chains from one sample in a study of early T cells in non-severe SARS-CoV-2 infection. TCRdb analysed the 5' RACE reads with MiXCR anew, one entry per CDR3 protein. The repertoire holds approximately 64,000 distinct CDR3 sequences, with less than 5.5% as singletons. Sequencing was performed on whole blood. The receptor set was obtained from an adult who was a healthcare worker with PCR-confirmed SARS-CoV-2 infection or an uninfected control (not recorded which). CDR3s include the opening cysteine and the closing phenylalanine or tryptophan. The D gene is left open where the match is weak. The size of a clone is reported for some rows only, either as once, few or many, or as a class for expanded clones.

J	size	D	V	DNA	CDR3
TRBJ2-3	many	.	TRBV29-1	TGCAGCGTTGAACAACGGGAGTACACAGATACGCAGTATTTT	CSVEQREYTDTQYF
TRBJ1-2	few	TRBD1	TRBV29-1	TGCAGCGCCGCGGAGACAGGGAGCTACACCTTC	CSAAETGSYTF
TRBJ2-2	.	TRBD2	TRBV7-9	TGTGCCAGCAGCTTAGCTCAGCGGGGATATACCGGGGAGCTGTTTTTT	CASSLAQRGYTGELFF
TRBJ2-7	many	.	TRBV18	TGTGCCAGCTCACGCTCCTACGAGCAGTACTTC	CASSRSYEQYF
TRBJ2-3	few	TRBD1	TRBV5-1	TGCGCCAGCAGCTTGGATGGACAGGGGCTAGATACGCAGTATTTT	CASSLDGQGLDTQYF
TRBJ1-1	many	.	TRBV6-1	TGTGCCAGCAGTGATACATTTTTAGTTGAAGCTTTCTTT	CASSDTFLVEAFF
TRBJ2-3	many	TRBD2	TRBV20-1	TGCAGTGCCGATAACATCGGACTAGCGGGATACTCAGATACGCAGTATTTT	CSADNIGLAGYSDTQYF
TRBJ2-1	many	.	TRBV5-1	TGCGCCAGCAGCCTTGAACCAAACAACAATGAGCAGTTCTTC	CASSLEPNNNEQFF
TRBJ2-7	.	TRBD1	TRBV7-3	TGTGCCAGCAGCCCCACCGGTGGGCAGGGGGCATACGAGCAGTACTTC	CASSPTGGQGAYEQYF
TRBJ1-1	many	.	TRBV6-2/TRBV6-3	TGTGCCAGCAGTTACTCGACAGGAAGAGGGTACACTGAAGCTTTCTTT	CASSYSTGRGYTEAFF
TRBJ2-1	few	TRBD1	TRBV5-4	TGTGCCAGCAGAAGGACAGGGCTCAGGGGGAATGAGCAGTTCTTC	CASRRTGLRGNEQFF
TRBJ2-4	.	TRBD1	TRBV5-1	TGCGCCAGCAGCTTTACAGGGGGCGAGAACATTCAGTACTTC	CASSFTGGENIQYF
TRBJ2-7	many	.	TRBV6-2/TRBV6-3	TGTGCCAGCAGCCTAACCTACGAGCAGTACTTC	CASSLTYEQYF
TRBJ1-2	many	.	TRBV6-5	TGTGCCAGCAGTTATGTCATGGGGGGAGGCTACACCTTC	CASSYVMGGGYTF
TRBJ2-3	few	TRBD2	TRBV12-3/TRBV12-4	TGTGCCAGCAGTTTAGGACTAGCGGAAAGAGGGGATACGCAGTATTTT	CASSLGLAERGDTQYF
TRBJ1-2	many	.	TRBV14	TGTGCCAGCAGCCAACTTCCGGGCGGTGTAAACTATGGCTACACCTTC	CASSQLPGGVNYGYTF
TRBJ2-5	.	TRBD1	TRBV4-3	TGCGCCAGCAGCCAAGATTTGGTGGCAGGGGGTGGCTTTTTGTACTTC	CASSQDLVAGGGFLYF
TRBJ2-3	many	TRBD2	TRBV7-8	TGTGCCAGCAGTCTCATTAGCGGGGCAGATACGCAGTATTTT	CASSLISGADTQYF